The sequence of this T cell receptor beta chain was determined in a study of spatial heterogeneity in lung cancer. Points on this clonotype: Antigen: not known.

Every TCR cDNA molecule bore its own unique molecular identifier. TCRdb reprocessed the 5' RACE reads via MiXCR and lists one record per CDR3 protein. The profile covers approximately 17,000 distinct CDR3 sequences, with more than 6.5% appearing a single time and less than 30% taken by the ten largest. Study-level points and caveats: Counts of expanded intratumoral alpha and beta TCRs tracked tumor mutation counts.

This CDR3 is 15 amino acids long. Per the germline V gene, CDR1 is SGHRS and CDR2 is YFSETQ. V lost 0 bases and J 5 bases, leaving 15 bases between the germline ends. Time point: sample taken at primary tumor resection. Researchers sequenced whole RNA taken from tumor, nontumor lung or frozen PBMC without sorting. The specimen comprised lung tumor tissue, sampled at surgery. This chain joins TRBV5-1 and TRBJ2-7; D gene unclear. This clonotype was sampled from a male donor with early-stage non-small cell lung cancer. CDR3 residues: CASSLAATNANEQYF. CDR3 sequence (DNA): TGCGCCAGCAGCTTGGCCGCAACAAATGCCAACGAGCAGTACTTC.